This T cell receptor beta chain emerged from a study of metastatic and nonmetastatic thyroid tumors. Study as a whole: Blood and tumor or nodule tissue repertoires from malignant and benign thyroid patients were compared.

The entire patient cohort was treatment-naive prior to thyroid surgery. Trimming left V 1 base short and J 3 bases short, with 16 bases between. The CDR3 is made up of 17 amino acids. Germline V gene lookup returns CDR1 SNHLY and CDR2 FYNNEI. MiXCR was used by TCRdb to re-call the PCR reads. The sample contains 50,000 or so clones, approximately 17% of which appear only once. There are many counts of this clone. Its antigen is currently unknown. Within the sample, other DNA sequences also encode this same CDR3. Findings and limits, study-wide: In blood and tumor, TCR beta diversity was reportedly significantly higher in malignant thyroid tumors than in benign nodules.

Sequenced input: blood. The V and J genes are TRBV2 and TRBJ1-5; possibly TRBD1 for D (6 bases). This receptor was identified in a female donor with papillary thyroid cancer or a benign thyroid nodule (not recorded which). Some clones in this sample may be carry-over from other donors' samples. In DNA, the CDR3 is TGTGCCAGCAGTGAAGAAGGACAGTTCTCCATCAATCAGCCCCAGCATTTT. The encoded protein is CASSEEGQFSINQPQHF. Full variable domain (outside the CDR3, taken from reference TRBV2 and TRBJ1-5): EPEVTQTPSHQVTQMGQEVILRCVPISNHLYFYWYRQILGQKVEFLVSFYNNEISEKSEIFDDQFSVERPDGSNFTLKIRSTKLEDSAMYFCASSEEGQFSINQPQHFGDGTRLSIL.